Listed below are T cell receptor beta chains from one sample, sequenced in a study of blood T cell repertoires in COVID-19. The table came from immunoSEQ multiplex PCR; TCRdb's copy has only in-frame clones and leaves some out. This sample has 50,000 to 55,000 clones, with approximately 85% found just once. Sequenced sample: peripheral blood. These receptors all come from a man in his fifties or sixties with acute or convalescent COVID-19. CDR3s include the opening cysteine and the closing phenylalanine or tryptophan. D genes are given only for firm matches. Rows may omit the clone size; those that give it use once, few, many or a size class.

J: TRBJ1-5
size: few
D: .
V: TRBV19
DNA: TGTGCCAGTAGTATAGTACAGACTAACAATCAGCCCCAGCATTTT
CDR3: CASSIVQTNNQPQHF

J: TRBJ1-1
size: .
D: .
V: TRBV13
DNA: TGTGCCAGCAGCTTAGGGTTGGAGGGTAACACTGAAGCTTTCTTT
CDR3: CASSLGLEGNTEAFF

J: TRBJ1-2
size: .
D: .
V: TRBV27
DNA: TGTGCCAGCCGCGGGACGTCAGGATACTATGGCTACACCTTC
CDR3: CASRGTSGYYGYTF

J: TRBJ1-1
size: once
D: .
V: TRBV7-9
DNA: TGTGCCAGCAGCCGCGGAGACACTGAAGCTTTCTTT
CDR3: CASSRGDTEAFF

J: TRBJ1-3
size: .
D: .
V: TRBV19
DNA: TGTGCCAGTAATCCTAACTCTGGAAACACCATATATTTT
CDR3: CASNPNSGNTIYF

J: TRBJ2-4
size: .
D: TRBD1
V: TRBV28
DNA: TGTGCCAGCAGTGGGGACAGGGCGTTCATTCAGTACTTC
CDR3: CASSGDRAFIQYF

J: TRBJ2-2
size: .
D: .
V: TRBV4-1
DNA: TGCGCCAGCAGCCAAGTCAGCGGGACCGGGGAGCTGTTTTTT
CDR3: CASSQVSGTGELFF

J: TRBJ2-1
size: once
D: .
V: TRBV28
DNA: TGTGCCAGCAGTACTGGGAGTGCCGCATACAATGAGCAGTTCTTC
CDR3: CASSTGSAAYNEQFF

J: TRBJ2-2
size: .
D: .
V: TRBV3-1/TRBV3-2
DNA: TGTGCCAGCAGCCACCCCTGGGGGGGCGCCGGCGGGGAGCTGTTTTTT
CDR3: CASSHPWGGAGGELFF

J: TRBJ1-2
size: .
D: TRBD1
V: TRBV6-6
DNA: TGTGCCAGCAGTCAAACAGGGGTAGACTATGGCTACACCTTC
CDR3: CASSQTGVDYGYTF

J: TRBJ2-5
size: .
D: .
V: TRBV4-1
DNA: TGCGCCAGCAGCCAAGGGGGACAAACAGAGACCCAGTACTTC
CDR3: CASSQGGQTETQYF

J: TRBJ2-1
size: .
D: TRBD2
V: TRBV6-6
DNA: TGTGCCAGCAGGACTAGCGCCAGCTCCTACAATGAGCAGTTCTTC
CDR3: CASRTSASSYNEQFF

J: TRBJ1-4
size: .
D: TRBD1
V: TRBV18
DNA: TGTGCCAGCTCACCGAGGACAGGGGATGAAAAACTGTTTTTT
CDR3: CASSPRTGDEKLFF

J: TRBJ2-2
size: .
D: .
V: TRBV7-3
DNA: TGTGCCAGCCGCCCCCCCGGGGGGAACACCGGGGAGCTGTTTTTT
CDR3: CASRPPGGNTGELFF

J: TRBJ1-1
size: .
D: .
V: TRBV18
DNA: TGTGCCAGCTCACCACCCTCCGTGGGGCCGGACACTGAAGCTTTCTTT
CDR3: CASSPPSVGPDTEAFF

J: TRBJ2-3
size: .
D: .
V: TRBV9
DNA: TGTGCCAGCAGCCACGGGGGCGGGAGATTGACAGATACGCAGTATTTT
CDR3: CASSHGGGRLTDTQYF

J: TRBJ1-5
size: .
D: TRBD1
V: TRBV19
DNA: TGTGCCAGTAGTATCGACAGGGGTCGTCAGCCCCAGCATTTT
CDR3: CASSIDRGRQPQHF

J: TRBJ2-5
size: .
D: .
V: TRBV5-1
DNA: TGCGCCAGCAGCTCTAGCGACAGCCTCCAAGAGACCCAGTACTTC
CDR3: CASSSSDSLQETQYF

J: TRBJ1-1
size: .
D: .
V: TRBV5-1
DNA: TGCGCCAGCAGCCCGGGGGACGACGCCCTCATGAACACTGAAGCTTTCTTT
CDR3: CASSPGDDALMNTEAFF

J: TRBJ2-7
size: .
D: TRBD2
V: TRBV27
DNA: TGTGCCAGCAGTTTAGGTGGACTAGCGGGAGACTACGAGCAGTACTTC
CDR3: CASSLGGLAGDYEQYF

J: TRBJ2-1
size: .
D: .
V: TRBV28
DNA: TGTGCCAGCAGCGTACCGGGAAGGACCGCCAATGAGCAGTTCTTC
CDR3: CASSVPGRTANEQFF

J: TRBJ2-5
size: .
D: TRBD2
V: TRBV11-2
DNA: TGTGCCAGCAGCTTACGCCTAGCGGGAGAGTGGGAGACCCAGTACTTC
CDR3: CASSLRLAGEWETQYF

J: TRBJ1-1
size: once
D: .
V: TRBV6-5
DNA: TGTGCCAGCAGTTACTCTGGGCGTGGGAACACTGAAGCTTTCTTT
CDR3: CASSYSGRGNTEAFF

J: TRBJ2-7
size: .
D: .
V: TRBV29-1
DNA: TGCAGCGGGGGAGAGGGCGTCGAGCAGTACTTC
CDR3: CSGGEGVEQYF

J: TRBJ2-1
size: few
D: .
V: TRBV9
DNA: TGTGCCAGCAGCGTAGTGGGTAGCGATGAGCAGTTCTTC
CDR3: CASSVVGSDEQFF

J: TRBJ2-5
size: .
D: TRBD1
V: TRBV6-4
DNA: TGTGCCAGCAGTGCGGGGACAGGGGAAGAGACCCAGTACTTC
CDR3: CASSAGTGEETQYF

J: TRBJ2-7
size: .
D: .
V: TRBV2
DNA: TGTGCCAGCGGCGGGTACTACGAGCAGTACTTC
CDR3: CASGGYYEQYF